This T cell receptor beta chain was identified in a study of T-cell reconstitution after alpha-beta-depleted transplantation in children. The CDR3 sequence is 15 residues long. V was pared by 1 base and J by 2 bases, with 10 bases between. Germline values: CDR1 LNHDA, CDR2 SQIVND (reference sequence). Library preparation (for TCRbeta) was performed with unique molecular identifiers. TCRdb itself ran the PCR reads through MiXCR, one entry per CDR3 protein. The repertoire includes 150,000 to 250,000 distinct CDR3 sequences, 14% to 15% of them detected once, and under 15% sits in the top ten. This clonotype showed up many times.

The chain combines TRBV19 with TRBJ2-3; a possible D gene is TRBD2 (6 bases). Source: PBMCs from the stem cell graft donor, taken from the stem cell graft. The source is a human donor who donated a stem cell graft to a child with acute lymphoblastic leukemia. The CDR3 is CASSIGRGITDTQYF. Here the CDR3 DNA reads TGTGCCAGTAGTATAGGACGGGGGATCACAGATACGCAGTATTTT.